One sample yielded the 8 T cell receptor beta chains listed below, sequenced in a study of blood T cell repertoires in COVID-19. Clones were sequenced by immunoSEQ multiplex PCR, and TCRdb holds only the in-frame ones, with some missing. The sample has around 140,000 clones, more than 70% seen once. Sequencing input: peripheral blood. The receptors here all came from a man in his sixties with acute or convalescent COVID-19.

The DNA for the CDR3 is TGTGCCAGCAACGCCAGACTAGTCCCTATAAAAGAGACCCAGTACTTC. Protein sequence: CASNARLVPIKETQYF. The chain carries TRBV9 and TRBJ2-5; TRBD2 might be the D (6 bases). The CDR3 is 16 residues long. Between the trimmed V and J ends, which lost 6 bases and 3 bases, there was a span of 21 bases. From germline, CDR1 is SGDLS and CDR2 YYNGEE. The full variable domain, its missing parts supplied by reference TRBV9 and TRBJ2-5, is DSGVTQTPKHLITATGQRVTLRCSPRSGDLSVYWYQQSLDQGLQFLIQYYNGEERAKGNILERFSAQQFPDLHSELNLSSLELGDSALYFCASNARLVPIKETQYFGPGTRLLVL.

The chain is built from TRBV5-4 and TRBJ2-1; D is ambiguous. Trimming pared 0 bases from V and 9 bases from J, leaving 19 bases between. The CDR3 has 16 amino acids. CDR1 is SGHNT, CDR2 YYREEE, per germline (reference sequence). The CDR3 is CASSLDPIYLGGEQFF. CDR3 DNA: TGTGCCAGCAGCTTGGACCCCATCTATCTAGGCGGTGAGCAGTTCTTC.

CDR3 DNA: TGTGCCACCAGCAGAGATCCCCTAGCGGGAAGGTACAATGAGCAGTTCTTC. This gives the protein CATSRDPLAGRYNEQFF. This chain links TRBV15 with TRBJ2-1; 9 nucleotides match TRBD2. This CDR3 comprises 17 residues. Looked up from germline, CDR1 is LNHNV and CDR2 is YYDKDF (reference sequence). V was pared by 0 bases and J by 4 bases, with 7 bases of the junction left unmatched.

The V gene is TRBV3-1 (or the pseudogene TRBV3-2), the J gene TRBJ2-1; 7 positions agree with TRBD1. V lost 4 bases to trimming and J lost 8 bases; unmatched junction nucleotides: 2. CDR3 size: 12 residues. Per germline, CDR1 LGHDT and CDR2 YNNKEL (reference sequence). The CDR3 DNA follows: TGTGCCAGCAGCCGCGACAGGGATGAGCAGTTCTTC. This translates into CASSRDRDEQFF.

The chain couples TRBV5-1 to TRBJ2-3; possibly TRBD2 for D (5 bases). The CDR3 loop spans 16 amino acids. Deletions cut 3 bases from V and 2 bases from J, with 16 bases between. Germline V gives CDR1 SGHRS, CDR2 YFSETQ. As DNA, the CDR3 is TGCGCCAGCAGCTACCTGGACTCGCCAGACACAGATACGCAGTATTTT. It codes for CASSYLDSPDTDTQYF.

CDR3 in amino acids: CASSRTSAEQFF. CDR3 coding DNA: TGTGCCAGCAGCAGGACTAGCGCTGAGCAGTTCTTC. The chain joins TRBV12-3 or TRBV12-4 to TRBJ2-1, with 9 bases lining up with TRBD2. V lost 6 bases and J lost 9; bases outside the gene matches: 3. This CDR3 contains 12 residues.

V gene TRBV6-5 combines with J gene TRBJ1-5; 9 nucleotides align to TRBD1. V lost 8 bases and J lost 7; bases outside the gene matches: 12. The CDR3 contains 15 residues. Germline lookup yields CDR1 MNHEY and CDR2 SVGAGI. In nucleotides, the CDR3 is TGTGCCAGCGATCGGCCGGGACAGGGTACGCAGCCCCAGCATTTT. Residues: CASDRPGQGTQPQHF.

This chain joins TRBV6-5 and TRBJ2-7, with D perhaps matching TRBD1 (5 bases). V lost 7 bases, J lost 3 bases, and 19 bases lay in between. CDR1 and CDR2 from the germline V gene are MNHEY and SVGAGI. The CDR3 extends over 15 amino acids. The CDR3 bases are TGTGCCAGCACCGACCGCGGCAGGGTCGGCTACGAGCAGTACTTC. Protein product: CASTDRGRVGYEQYF.